The 14 T cell receptor beta chains in this list originate from one sample, sequenced in a study of cytomegalovirus exposure and HLA in healthy donors. This PCR relied on a set of 60 Vbeta primers and 13 Jbeta primers. The repertoire was sequenced with immunoSEQ multiplex PCR; TCRdb's copy has only in-frame clones and lacks some. The repertoire holds around 170,000 clones, with about three quarters as singletons. Sequencing was performed on PBMCs. The origin of the receptors is a man between 18 and 35 years old in good health and CMV-seronegative.

This chain connects TRBV18 to TRBJ2-3; 16 nucleotides match TRBD2. With V trimmed by 3 bases and J by 3 bases, 3 bases remained unmatched. The CDR3 length is 17 residues. CDR1 and CDR2 from the germline V gene are KGHSH and LQKENI. DNA of the CDR3: TGTGCCAGCTCACCCGGGACTAGCGGGAGGGCGACAGATACGCAGTATTTT. This codes for CASSPGTSGRATDTQYF.

The chain uses TRBV5-1 and TRBJ1-6; possible D gene TRBD1, 6 bases. The CDR3 runs 15 residues. Trimming took off 0 bases at V and 5 bases at J, with 9 bases between the two ends. CDR1 and CDR2 (germline): SGHRS, YFSETQ. The CDR3 region is CASSLEGQNNSPLHF. The CDR3 region has the DNA TGCGCCAGCAGCTTGGAAGGACAGAATAATTCACCCCTCCACTTT.

The chain uses TRBV9 and TRBJ1-5; D not resolved. V shed 2 bases and J shed 5 bases, with 5 bases lying between them. The germline V gene encodes CDR1 SGDLS and CDR2 YYNGEE. The CDR3 runs to 12 residues. CDR3 sequence: CASSVGDQPQHF. As DNA, the CDR3 is TGTGCCAGCAGCGTGGGAGATCAGCCCCAGCATTTT. Drawing the rest from reference TRBV9 and TRBJ1-5, the complete variable domain is DSGVTQTPKHLITATGQRVTLRCSPRSGDLSVYWYQQSLDQGLQFLIQYYNGEERAKGNILERFSAQQFPDLHSELNLSSLELGDSALYFCASSVGDQPQHFGDGTRLSIL.

The CDR3, as DNA: TGCGCCAGCAGCTCTCCTGCCGGGACAGGGTCCGACGGGGAGCTGTTTTTT. Residues: CASSSPAGTGSDGELFF. This chain links TRBV10-1 with TRBJ2-2; 9 bases agree with TRBD1. The V gene's germline CDR1 is WNHNN and CDR2 SYGVQD (reference sequence). The ends lost 6 bases at V and 7 bases at J; junction bases unmatched: 15. This CDR3 is built from 17 residues.

The V and J genes are TRBV28 and TRBJ1-2; no definite D call. Trimming took 3 bases from V and 4 from J, leaving 6 bases between them. The germline CDR1 and CDR2 sequences are MDHEN and SYDVKM. The CDR3 consists of 12 residues. The CDR3: CASSFGGYGYTF. The CDR3 nucleotides are TGTGCCAGCAGTTTTGGCGGCTATGGCTACACCTTC.

The genes are TRBV27 and TRBJ2-2; D is unresolved. Germline CDR1 MNHEY, CDR2 SMNVEV (reference sequence). CDR3 length equals 12 residues. Trimming removed 5 bases from V and 4 bases from J, with 5 bases in between. The CDR3 DNA follows: TGTGCCAGCAGTCCAGTCACCGGGGAGCTGTTTTTT. The encoded protein is CASSPVTGELFF.

V gene TRBV28 combines with J gene TRBJ1-5; a weak D match, TRBD1 (5 bases). The CDR3 covers 14 residues. The V gene's germline CDR1 is MDHEN and CDR2 SYDVKM. V dropped 8 bases and J dropped 1 base, with 12 bases sitting between them. This CDR3 reads CASFRVGSNQPQHF. In DNA form, the CDR3 reads TGTGCCAGCTTCAGGGTGGGAAGCAATCAGCCCCAGCATTTT.

In this sample, this clone turned up a few times. V is TRBV11-2 and J is TRBJ2-7, with 8 bases matching TRBD1. V lost 5 bases and J lost 2; bases outside the gene matches: 20. The germline gives CDR1 SGHAT, CDR2 FQNNGV. This CDR3 comprises 19 residues. CDR3 DNA: TGTGCCAGCAGCCCTAGTAGGTCAAGAGGACAGGGCAAGCCCTACGAGCAGTACTTC. Protein sequence: CASSPSRSRGQGKPYEQYF.

The chain employs TRBV30 and TRBJ1-2; 7 bases are a match to TRBD1. V dropped 5 bases and J dropped 3; count of bases not matched to a gene: 3. Germline V lookup: CDR1 GTSNPN, CDR2 SVGIG (reference sequence). This CDR3 comprises 12 residues. CDR3 DNA: TGTGCCTGGGGGGGGACAGACTATGGCTACACCTTC. It encodes CAWGGTDYGYTF.

This clone was counted between two and nine times. The J gene is TRBJ2-3, the V gene TRBV7-3, with a possible D match to TRBD1 (6 bases). CDR1 is SGHTA and CDR2 is FQGTGA in the germline V gene. The CDR3 extends over 13 amino acids. Deletions cut 6 bases from V and 2 bases from J, with 9 bases between. Written as DNA, the CDR3 is TGTGCCAGCAGGGGGACACACACAGATACGCAGTATTTT. It specifies CASRGTHTDTQYF.

The chain carries TRBV18 and TRBJ1-5, with D tentatively TRBD1 (6 bases). CDR3 size: 14 residues. Deletions cut 3 bases from V and 0 bases from J, with 6 bases between. The germline V gene has CDR1 KGHSH and CDR2 LQKENI. The CDR3 here is CASSPDSSNQPQHF. The CDR3 DNA reads TGTGCCAGCTCACCGGACAGTAGCAATCAGCCCCAGCATTTT.

The chain recombines TRBV6-1 with TRBJ1-6; tentative D call: TRBD1 (6 bases). This CDR3 spans 10 amino acids. Germline CDR1 reads MNHNS; CDR2 reads SASEGT. Trimming removed 9 bases from V and 10 bases from J, with 7 bases in between. For the CDR3, the DNA is TGTGCCAGTGGGACATCACCCCTCCACTTT. It encodes CASGTSPLHF.

This chain joins TRBV27 and TRBJ2-7; D remains ambiguous. In germline, CDR1 is MNHEY, CDR2 SMNVEV (reference sequence). This CDR3 contains 13 residues. Trimming left V 4 bases short and J 5 bases short, with 12 bases between. The CDR3 region has the DNA TGTGCCAGCAGTTATGCGGCGACGGACGAGCAGTACTTC. Translation: CASSYAATDEQYF.

The gene calls are TRBV10-3 and TRBJ1-3, with D tentatively TRBD1 (6 bases). With 0 bases removed from V and 3 bases from J, the gap between germline ends came to 9 bases. There are 15 residues in the CDR3. CDR1 is ENHRY, CDR2 SYGVKD, per germline. The chain's CDR3 is CAISESAGVGNTIYF. CDR3 coding DNA: TGTGCCATCAGTGAGTCAGCAGGGGTTGGAAACACCATATATTTT.